Shown below are 9 T cell receptor beta chains from a single sample sequenced in a study of cytomegalovirus exposure and HLA in healthy donors. The PCR contained 60 Vbeta and 13 Jbeta primers. The repertoire was sequenced with immunoSEQ multiplex PCR; TCRdb's copy has only in-frame clones and lacks some. This sample carries around 300,000 clones, 70% to 90% of them seen once, and the ten largest clones take approximately 2.2%. Sequencing input: PBMCs. All receptors come from a woman younger than 35 in good health and CMV-seronegative.

The chain couples TRBV5-4 to TRBJ2-3, with 12 nucleotides matching TRBD2. V gave up 4 bases and J gave up 3 bases; unmatched junction bases: 15. Germline CDR1 SGHNT, CDR2 YYREEE (reference sequence). This CDR3 spans 19 amino acids. Written as DNA, the CDR3 is TGTGCCAGCAGCACGCGCCTTGGGGCTAGCGGGGGGGCAACAGATACGCAGTATTTT. This sequence encodes CASSTRLGASGGATDTQYF.

This clone was picked up one time. This rearrangement joins TRBV5-1 to TRBJ2-1; 9 bases fit TRBD1. CDR3 size: 15 residues. Per the germline V gene, CDR1 is SGHRS and CDR2 is YFSETQ. Trimming at V came to 4 bases and at J to 6 bases, leaving 8 bases not matched to a gene. The CDR3 bases are TGCGCCAGCAGCCCCCGCGTGACAGGGGGCAATGAGCAGTTCTTC. Its protein is CASSPRVTGGNEQFF.

This chain uses TRBV2 with TRBJ1-6, with unresolved D. Trimming pared 8 bases from V and 4 bases from J, leaving 12 bases between. Looked up from germline, CDR1 is SNHLY and CDR2 is FYNNEI. The CDR3 runs 14 residues. The CDR3 bases are TGTGCCAGCCCTGGGAGGGATTATAATTCACCCCTCCACTTT. Amino acid sequence: CASPGRDYNSPLHF. Full variable domain (remainder filled in from reference TRBV2 and TRBJ1-6): EPEVTQTPSHQVTQMGQEVILRCVPISNHLYFYWYRQILGQKVEFLVSFYNNEISEKSEIFDDQFSVERPDGSNFTLKIRSTKLEDSAMYFCASPGRDYNSPLHFGNGTRLTVT.

The V and J genes are TRBV9 and TRBJ2-2; no clear D gene. The CDR3 consists of 15 residues. Germline CDR1 and CDR2: SGDLS and YYNGEE. Trimming stripped 5 bases from V and 0 bases from J, with 11 bases between. This CDR3 reads CASSRHTPNTGELFF. CDR3 DNA: TGTGCCAGCAGTCGACACACCCCGAACACCGGGGAGCTGTTTTTT. The full variable domain, in which reference TRBV9 and TRBJ2-2 provide the parts outside the CDR3, is DSGVTQTPKHLITATGQRVTLRCSPRSGDLSVYWYQQSLDQGLQFLIQYYNGEERAKGNILERFSAQQFPDLHSELNLSSLELGDSALYFCASSRHTPNTGELFFGEGSRLTVL.

Comments on this clone: Within the sample, other DNA sequences also encode this same CDR3. V is TRBV6-4 and J is TRBJ1-1, with 9 bases that match TRBD1. V trimming: 0 bases; J trimming: 1 base; junction bases outside the gene matches: 0. Germline V CDR1 and CDR2: MRHNA, SNTAGT. This CDR3 comprises 15 residues. The CDR3 loop is CASSDSTGGNTEAFF. The CDR3 DNA follows: TGTGCCAGCAGTGACTCGACAGGGGGGAACACTGAAGCTTTCTTT.

The rearrangement uses TRBV11-2 and TRBJ2-7; D possibly corresponds to TRBD1 (5 bases). There are 15 residues in the CDR3. The ends were cut back, 0 bases at V and 2 bases at J, with 11 bases in the middle. Germline CDR1 is SGHAT and CDR2 is FQNNGV. The CDR3 sequence: CASSLEWGSTYEQYF. The CDR3 nucleotides are TGTGCCAGCAGCTTAGAGTGGGGCAGCACCTACGAGCAGTACTTC.

This sequence joins TRBV13 and TRBJ2-7, with D maybe TRBD2 (6 bases). CDR3 size: 13 residues. The V and J ends lost 6 bases and 6 bases respectively, with 15 bases between them. Germline CDR1 is PRHDT and CDR2 is FYEKMQ (reference sequence). The chain's CDR3 is CASSLSGAGEQYF. DNA of the CDR3: TGTGCCAGCAGTCTTAGCGGTGCGGGCGAGCAGTACTTC. Supplemented by reference TRBV13 and TRBJ2-7, the full variable domain reads AAGVIQSPRHLIKEKRETATLKCYPIPRHDTVYWYQQGPGQDPQFLISFYEKMQSDKGSIPDRFSAQQFSDYHSELNMSSLELGDSALYFCASSLSGAGEQYFGPGTRLTVT.

The genes are TRBV18 and TRBJ1-2; D is possibly TRBD1 (6 bases). CDR1 and CDR2 from the germline V gene are KGHSH and LQKENI. This CDR3 region has 14 residues. V dropped 3 bases and J dropped 6 bases, with 14 bases sitting between them. The CDR3: CASSPSGAGDGYTF. The CDR3 bases are TGTGCCAGCTCACCGTCTGGGGCAGGGGATGGCTACACCTTC.

This chain joins TRBV5-1 and TRBJ1-1, with D unresolved. Trimming left V 4 bases short and J 1 base short, with 11 bases between. This CDR3 comprises 14 residues. CDR1 is SGHRS, CDR2 YFSETQ, per germline. CDR3 sequence (DNA): TGCGCCAGCAGCCAAATTTCAGGGAACACTGAAGCTTTCTTT. As protein: CASSQISGNTEAFF.